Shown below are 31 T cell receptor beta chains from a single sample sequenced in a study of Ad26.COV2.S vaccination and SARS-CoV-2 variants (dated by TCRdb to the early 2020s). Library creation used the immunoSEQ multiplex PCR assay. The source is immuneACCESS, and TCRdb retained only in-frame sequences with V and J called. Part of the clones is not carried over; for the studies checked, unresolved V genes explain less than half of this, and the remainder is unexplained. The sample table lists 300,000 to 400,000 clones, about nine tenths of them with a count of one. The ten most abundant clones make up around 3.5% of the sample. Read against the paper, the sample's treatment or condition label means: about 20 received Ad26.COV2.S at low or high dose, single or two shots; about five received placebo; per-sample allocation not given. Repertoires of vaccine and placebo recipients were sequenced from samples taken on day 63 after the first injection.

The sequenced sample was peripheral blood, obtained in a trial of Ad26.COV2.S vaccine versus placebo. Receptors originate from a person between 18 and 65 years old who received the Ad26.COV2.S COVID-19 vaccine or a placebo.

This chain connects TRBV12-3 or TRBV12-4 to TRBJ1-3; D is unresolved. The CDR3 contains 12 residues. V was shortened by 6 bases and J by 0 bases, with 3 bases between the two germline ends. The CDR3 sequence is CASRDSGNTIYF. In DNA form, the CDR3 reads TGTGCCAGCAGGGACTCTGGAAACACCATATATTTT.

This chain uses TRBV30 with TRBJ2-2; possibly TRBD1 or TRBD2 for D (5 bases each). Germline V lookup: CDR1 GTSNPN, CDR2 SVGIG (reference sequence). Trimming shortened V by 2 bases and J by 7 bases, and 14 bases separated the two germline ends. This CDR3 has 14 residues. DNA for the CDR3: TGTGCCTGGAGTTTCGTCAGGGACCACGGGGAGCTGTTTTTT. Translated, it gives CAWSFVRDHGELFF.

The CDR3 DNA follows: TGTGCCAGTAGTAAAAGCCCTCGACAGGGCCTCTACGGAGCCACACCCGTACCCCTCCACTTT. Its protein is CASSKSPRQGLYGATPVPLHF. The chain uses TRBV19 and TRBJ1-6; 7 bases are a match to TRBD1. Trimming removed 4 bases from V and 12 bases from J; junction bases left unmatched: 30. This CDR3 contains 21 residues. Germline V gene sequence: CDR1 LNHDA, CDR2 SQIVND (reference sequence).

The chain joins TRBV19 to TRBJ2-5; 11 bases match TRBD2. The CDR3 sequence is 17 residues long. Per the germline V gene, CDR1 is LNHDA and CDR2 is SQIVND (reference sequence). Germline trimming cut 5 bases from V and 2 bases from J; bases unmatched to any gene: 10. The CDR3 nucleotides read TGTGCCAGTAGTCCCGGGGGAAGACTAGCGGGGCAAGAGACCCAGTACTTC. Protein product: CASSPGGRLAGQETQYF.

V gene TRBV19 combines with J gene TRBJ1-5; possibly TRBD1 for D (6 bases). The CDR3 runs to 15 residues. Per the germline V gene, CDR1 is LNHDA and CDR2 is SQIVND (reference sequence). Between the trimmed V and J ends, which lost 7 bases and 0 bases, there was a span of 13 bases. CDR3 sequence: CASKVTGLSNQPQHF. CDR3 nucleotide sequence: TGTGCCAGTAAGGTGACAGGTCTTAGCAATCAGCCCCAGCATTTT.

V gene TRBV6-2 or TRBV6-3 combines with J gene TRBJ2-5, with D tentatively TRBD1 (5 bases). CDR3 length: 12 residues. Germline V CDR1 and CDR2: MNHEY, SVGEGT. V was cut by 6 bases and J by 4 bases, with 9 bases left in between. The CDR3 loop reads CASSPQGETQYF. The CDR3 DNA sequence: TGTGCCAGCAGCCCCCAGGGAGAGACCCAGTACTTC.

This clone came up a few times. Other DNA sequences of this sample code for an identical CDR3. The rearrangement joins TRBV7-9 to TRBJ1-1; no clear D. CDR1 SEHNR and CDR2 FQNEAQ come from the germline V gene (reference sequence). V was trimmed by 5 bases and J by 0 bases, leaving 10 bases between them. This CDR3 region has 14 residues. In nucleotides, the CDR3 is TGTGCCAGCAGCCTTCTCGGGATGAACACTGAAGCTTTCTTT. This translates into CASSLLGMNTEAFF.

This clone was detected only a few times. The CDR3 region is CASSFLGEYGYTF. The DNA for the CDR3 is TGTGCCAGCAGCTTTTTAGGGGAGTATGGCTACACCTTC. The chain couples TRBV5-5 to TRBJ1-2; tentative D call: TRBD1 (5 bases). The germline CDR1 and CDR2 sequences are SGHKS and YYEKEE (reference sequence). Trimming stripped 2 bases from V and 5 bases from J, with 10 bases between. This CDR3 comprises 13 residues.

The CDR3 nucleotides are TGTGCCAGCAGCCGGGCCGGTACTAGTCCCCTGTACTTC. Translating gives CASSRAGTSPLYF. The rearrangement uses TRBV5-6 and TRBJ2-7; D may be TRBD2 (5 bases). V lost 4 bases, J lost 12 bases, and 20 bases lay in between. The germline V gene has CDR1 SGHDT and CDR2 YYEEEE. The CDR3 covers 13 residues.

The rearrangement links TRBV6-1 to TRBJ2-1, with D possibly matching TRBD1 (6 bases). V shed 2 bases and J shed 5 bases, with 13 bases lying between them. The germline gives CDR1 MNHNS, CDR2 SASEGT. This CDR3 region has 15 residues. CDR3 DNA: TGTGCCAGCAGTGAAAGGTGGGGGCGGCACAATGAGCAGTTCTTC. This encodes CASSERWGRHNEQFF.

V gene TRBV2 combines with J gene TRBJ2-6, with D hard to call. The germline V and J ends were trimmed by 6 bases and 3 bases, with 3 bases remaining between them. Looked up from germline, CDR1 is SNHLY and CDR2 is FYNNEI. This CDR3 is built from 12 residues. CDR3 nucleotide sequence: TGTGCCAGCAGCCTTGGGGCCAACGTCCTGACTTTC. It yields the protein CASSLGANVLTF.

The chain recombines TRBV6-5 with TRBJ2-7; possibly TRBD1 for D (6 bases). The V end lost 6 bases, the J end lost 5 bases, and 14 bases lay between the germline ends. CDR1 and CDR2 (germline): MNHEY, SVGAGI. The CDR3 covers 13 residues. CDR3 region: CASRGQGRNEQYF. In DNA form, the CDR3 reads TGTGCCAGCAGAGGGCAGGGGAGAAACGAGCAGTACTTC.

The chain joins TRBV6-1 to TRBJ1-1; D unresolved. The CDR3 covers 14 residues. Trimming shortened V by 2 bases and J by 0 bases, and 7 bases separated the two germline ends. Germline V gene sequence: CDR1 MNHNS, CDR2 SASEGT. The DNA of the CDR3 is TGTGCCAGCAGTGAATGGACCATGAACACTGAAGCTTTCTTT. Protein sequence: CASSEWTMNTEAFF.

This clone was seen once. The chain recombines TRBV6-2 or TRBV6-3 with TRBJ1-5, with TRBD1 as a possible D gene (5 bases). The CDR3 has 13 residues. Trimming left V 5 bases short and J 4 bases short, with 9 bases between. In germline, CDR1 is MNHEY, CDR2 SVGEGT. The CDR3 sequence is CASSGEGNQPQHF. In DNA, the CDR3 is TGTGCCAGCAGTGGGGAGGGGAATCAGCCCCAGCATTTT.

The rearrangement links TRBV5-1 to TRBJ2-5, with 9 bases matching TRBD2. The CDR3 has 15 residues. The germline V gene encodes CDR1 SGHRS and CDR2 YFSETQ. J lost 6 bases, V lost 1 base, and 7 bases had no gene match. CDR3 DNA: TGCGCCAGCAGCTTGAAAGGGACTAGCATCCAGACCCAGTACTTC. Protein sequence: CASSLKGTSIQTQYF. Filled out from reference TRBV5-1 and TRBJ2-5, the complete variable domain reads KAGVTQTPRYLIKTRGQQVTLSCSPISGHRSVSWYQQTPGQGLQFLFEYFSETQRNKGNFPGRFSGRQFSNSRSEMNVSTLELGDSALYLCASSLKGTSIQTQYFGPGTRLLVL.

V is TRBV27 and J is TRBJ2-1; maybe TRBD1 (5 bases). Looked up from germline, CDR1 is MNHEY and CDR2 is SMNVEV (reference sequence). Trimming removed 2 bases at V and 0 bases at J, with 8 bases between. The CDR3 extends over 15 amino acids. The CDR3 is CASSLGANSYNEQFF. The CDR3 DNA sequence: TGTGCCAGCAGTTTAGGGGCTAACTCCTACAATGAGCAGTTCTTC.

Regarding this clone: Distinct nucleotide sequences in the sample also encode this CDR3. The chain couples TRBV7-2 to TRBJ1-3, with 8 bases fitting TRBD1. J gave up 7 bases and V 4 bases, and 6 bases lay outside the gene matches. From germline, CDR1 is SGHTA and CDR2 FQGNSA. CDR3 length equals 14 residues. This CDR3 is CASSSRQGRNTIYF. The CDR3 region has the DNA TGTGCCAGCAGCTCGCGACAGGGGCGTAACACCATATATTTT.

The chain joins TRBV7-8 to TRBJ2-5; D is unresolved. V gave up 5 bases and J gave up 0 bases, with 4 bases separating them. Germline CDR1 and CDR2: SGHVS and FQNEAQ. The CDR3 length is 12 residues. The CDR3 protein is CASSQYQETQYF. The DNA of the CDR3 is TGTGCCAGCAGCCAGTACCAAGAGACCCAGTACTTC.

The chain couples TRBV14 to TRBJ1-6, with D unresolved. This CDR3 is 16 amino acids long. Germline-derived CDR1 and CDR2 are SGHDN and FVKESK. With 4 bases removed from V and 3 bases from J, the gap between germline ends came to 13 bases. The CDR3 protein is CASSPLAAGYNSPLHF. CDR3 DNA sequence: TGTGCCAGCAGCCCACTCGCAGCGGGCTATAATTCACCCCTCCACTTT.

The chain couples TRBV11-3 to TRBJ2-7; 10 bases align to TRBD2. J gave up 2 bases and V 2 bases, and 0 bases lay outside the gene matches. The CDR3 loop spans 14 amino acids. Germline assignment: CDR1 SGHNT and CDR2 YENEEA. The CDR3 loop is CASSLSGGAYEQYF. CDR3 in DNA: TGTGCCAGCAGCTTAAGCGGGGGGGCCTACGAGCAGTACTTC. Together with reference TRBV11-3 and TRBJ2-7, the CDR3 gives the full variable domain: EAGVVQSPRYKIIEKKQPVAFWCNPISGHNTLYWYLQNLGQGPELLIRYENEEAVDDSQLPKDRFSAERLKGVDSTLKIQPAELGDSAVYLCASSLSGGAYEQYFGPGTRLTVT.

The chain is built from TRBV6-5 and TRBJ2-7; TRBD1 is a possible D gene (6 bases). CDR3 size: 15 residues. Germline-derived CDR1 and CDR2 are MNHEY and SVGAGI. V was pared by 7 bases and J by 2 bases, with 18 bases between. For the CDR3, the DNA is TGTGCCAGCAACCATGGGACACGGATCCCCTACGAGCAGTACTTC. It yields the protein CASNHGTRIPYEQYF.

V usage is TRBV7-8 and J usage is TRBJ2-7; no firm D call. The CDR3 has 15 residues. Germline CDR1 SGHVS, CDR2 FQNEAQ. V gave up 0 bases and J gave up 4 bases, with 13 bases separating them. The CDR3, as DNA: TGTGCCAGCAGCTTAGCGTTTTTGGGAACGTACGAGCAGTACTTC. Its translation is CASSLAFLGTYEQYF.

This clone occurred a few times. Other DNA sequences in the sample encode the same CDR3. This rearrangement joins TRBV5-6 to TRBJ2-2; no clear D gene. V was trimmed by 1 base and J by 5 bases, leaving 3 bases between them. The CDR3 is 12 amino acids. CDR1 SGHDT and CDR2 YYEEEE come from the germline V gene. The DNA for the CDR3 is TGTGCCAGCAGCTTGTCGACCGGGGAGCTGTTTTTT. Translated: CASSLSTGELFF.

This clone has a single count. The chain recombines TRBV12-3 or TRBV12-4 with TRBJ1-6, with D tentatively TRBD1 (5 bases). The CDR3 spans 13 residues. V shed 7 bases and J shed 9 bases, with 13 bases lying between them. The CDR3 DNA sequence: TGTGCCAGCACCCCGGGGGGATCTTCACCCCTCCACTTT. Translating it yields CASTPGGSSPLHF.

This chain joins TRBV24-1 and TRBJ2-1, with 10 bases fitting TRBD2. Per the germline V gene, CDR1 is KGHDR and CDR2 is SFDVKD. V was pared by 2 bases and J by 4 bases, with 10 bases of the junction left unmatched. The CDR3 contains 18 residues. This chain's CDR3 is CATSDSSLGSGGYNEQFF. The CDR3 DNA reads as TGTGCCACCAGTGATTCCTCCCTGGGTAGCGGGGGGTACAATGAGCAGTTCTTC.

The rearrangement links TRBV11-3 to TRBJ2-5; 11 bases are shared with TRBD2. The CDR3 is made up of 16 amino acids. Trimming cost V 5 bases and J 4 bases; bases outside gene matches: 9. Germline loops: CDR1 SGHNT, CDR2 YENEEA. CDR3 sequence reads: CASSQTSGGFGETQYF. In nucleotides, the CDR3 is TGTGCCAGCAGCCAAACTAGCGGGGGTTTCGGAGAGACCCAGTACTTC.

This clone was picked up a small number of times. The CDR3 region is CASSQPAGKYGYTF. Here the CDR3 DNA reads TGTGCCAGCAGCCAGCCGGCAGGAAAGTATGGCTACACCTTC. V and J are TRBV3-1 (or the pseudogene TRBV3-2) and TRBJ1-2, with D unclear. The V end lost 3 bases, the J end lost 5 bases, and 13 bases lay between the germline ends. Per germline, CDR1 LGHDT and CDR2 YNNKEL (reference sequence). The CDR3 runs 14 residues.

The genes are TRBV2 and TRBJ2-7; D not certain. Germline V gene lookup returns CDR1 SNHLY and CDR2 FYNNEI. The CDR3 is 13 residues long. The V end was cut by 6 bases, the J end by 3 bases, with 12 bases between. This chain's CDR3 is CASRQASYYEQYF. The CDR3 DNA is TGTGCCAGCAGGCAAGCATCCTACTACGAGCAGTACTTC.

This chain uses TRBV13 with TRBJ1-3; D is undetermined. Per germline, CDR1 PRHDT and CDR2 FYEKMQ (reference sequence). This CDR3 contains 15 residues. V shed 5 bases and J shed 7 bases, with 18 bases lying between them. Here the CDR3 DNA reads TGTGCCAGCAGCCCACCGGGTCCTGTAAGGAACACCATATATTTT. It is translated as CASSPPGPVRNTIYF.

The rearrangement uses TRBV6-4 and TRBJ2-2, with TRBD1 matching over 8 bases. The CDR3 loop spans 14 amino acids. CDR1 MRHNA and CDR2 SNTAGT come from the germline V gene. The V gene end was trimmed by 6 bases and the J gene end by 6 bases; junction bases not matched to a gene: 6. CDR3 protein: CASRAQGAPGELFF. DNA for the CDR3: TGTGCCAGCAGAGCCCAGGGGGCGCCCGGGGAGCTGTTTTTT.

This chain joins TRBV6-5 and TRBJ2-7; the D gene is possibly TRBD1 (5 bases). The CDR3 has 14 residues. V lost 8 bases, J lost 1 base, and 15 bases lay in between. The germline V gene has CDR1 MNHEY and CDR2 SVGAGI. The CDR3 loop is CASGAEPFSYEQYF. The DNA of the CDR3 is TGTGCCAGCGGGGCGGAGCCTTTTTCCTACGAGCAGTACTTC.